This T cell receptor beta chain was captured by sequencing in a study of identical twins. TCRdb re-called the 5' RACE reads with MiXCR, one entry per CDR3 protein. The sample lists around 280,000 distinct CDR3 sequences, about 8.9% occurring once. The CDR3 contains 16 residues. Germline CDR1 and CDR2: SGHRS and YFSETQ. Trimming took 4 bases from V and 2 from J; bases not matched to a gene: 10. Study-level points and caveats: Instead of following the same donors, the conclusions were based on cross-sectional statistical analysis.

This clonotype has at least ten counts. Its antigen remains unknown. These data were also filed under a second study, of yellow fever vaccine responses in identical twins.

Material: memory (CD45RO+) T cells sorted from blood. The J gene is TRBJ2-3, the V gene TRBV5-1, with 7 bases identical to TRBD2. This receptor was obtained from a woman aged 18 to 35 in good health. The CDR3 reads CASSGSPSGTTDTQYF. For the CDR3, the DNA is TGCGCCAGCAGCGGCAGTCCTAGCGGAACCACAGATACGCAGTATTTT.